The 7 T cell receptor beta chains listed next were all sequenced from one sample in a study of breast tumors, draining lymph nodes, adjacent tissues. TCRdb fed the multiplex PCR reads into MiXCR, producing one record per CDR3 protein. There are 25,000 or so distinct CDR3 sequences in the sample; approximately 75% occur only once, and 20% to 25% lies in the top ten. The sequenced sample consisted of tumor-adjacent breast tissue. Every receptor here comes from a female donor with breast cancer. Some clones in this sample may be carry-over from other donors' samples.

This clonotype was seen a single time. V and J are TRBV30 and TRBJ2-3; D is unresolved. The CDR3 runs 15 residues. The V and J ends lost 0 bases and 2 bases respectively, with 12 bases between them. CDR1 is GTSNPN and CDR2 is SVGIG in the germline V gene (reference sequence). Here the CDR3 DNA reads TGTGCCTGGAGTGTATTAGAGCCCTACACAGATACGCAGTATTTT. Protein product: CAWSVLEPYTDTQYF.

By share, this clonotype counts as medium-sized. The CDR3 sequence: CAIRDGGRGTIYF. DNA of the CDR3: TGTGCCATCCGGGACGGAGGTCGTGGCACCATATATTTT. The gene calls are TRBV6-6 and TRBJ1-3, with D possibly TRBD1 on 5 matching bases. CDR3 length: 13 residues. Germline loops: CDR1 MNHNY, CDR2 SVGAGI (reference sequence). Trimming shortened V by 10 bases and J by 9 bases, and 19 bases separated the two germline ends.

Comment on this clonotype: No conserved phenylalanine or tryptophan ends this CDR3, so it is likely a read error. The CDR3 is CASSLDPGLLNEQFL. The CDR3 coding sequence is TGTGCCAGCAGTTTGGACCCGGGACTTTTGAATGAGCAGTTCCTC. The chain uses TRBV12-3 or TRBV12-4 and TRBJ2-1, with D possibly TRBD2 on 6 matching bases. The CDR3 runs 15 residues. The V end lost 3 bases, the J end lost 7 bases, and 16 bases lay between the germline ends.

This clonotype was detected only once. The chain links TRBV20-1 to TRBJ1-4; D not certain. Trimming left V 1 base short and J 5 bases short, with 14 bases between. CDR3 size: 15 residues. The germline V gene has CDR1 DFQATT and CDR2 SNEGSKA (reference sequence). CDR3 amino acids: CSARVARARNEKLFF. DNA for the CDR3: TGCAGTGCTAGAGTGGCAAGGGCTCGAAATGAAAAACTGTTTTTT.

The chain uses TRBV6-1 and TRBJ2-7; 9 positions agree with TRBD2. The ends lost 5 bases at V and 5 bases at J; junction bases unmatched: 4. The CDR3 runs to 13 residues. Germline CDR1 reads MNHNS; CDR2 reads SASEGT. CDR3 protein: CASSKREDHEQYF. The CDR3 bases are TGTGCCAGCAGTAAGCGGGAGGACCACGAGCAGTACTTC.

A few counts support this clonotype. The rearrangement uses TRBV7-9 and TRBJ1-6, with no clear D. The CDR3 runs 15 residues. The V end was cut by 4 bases, the J end by 0 bases, with 7 bases between. Germline values: CDR1 SEHNR, CDR2 FQNEAQ (reference sequence). The CDR3 spells CASSSGSSYNSPLHF. CDR3 nucleotides: TGTGCCAGCAGCTCCGGGAGCTCCTATAATTCACCCCTCCACTTT. Combining the CDR3 with reference TRBV7-9 and TRBJ1-6 gives the whole variable domain DTGVSQNPRHKITKRGQNVTFRCDPISEHNRLYWYRQTLGQGPEFLTYFQNEAQLEKSRLLSDRFSAERPKGSFSTLEIQRTEQGDSAMYLCASSSGSSYNSPLHFGNGTRLTVT.

V gene TRBV20-1 combines with J gene TRBJ2-1; 9 nucleotides agree with TRBD2. Trimming took 5 bases from V and 3 from J; bases not matched to a gene: 8. Per germline, CDR1 DFQATT and CDR2 SNEGSKA (reference sequence). This CDR3 has 15 amino acids. Written as DNA, the CDR3 is TGCAGTGCTTTATTCCTAGCGGGATTCTACAATGAGCAGTTCTTC. It codes for CSALFLAGFYNEQFF.